These T cell receptor beta chains were read from a single sample in a study of glioma-infiltrating T cells. TCRdb recomputed calls from the multiplex PCR reads with MiXCR, one row per CDR3 protein. The sample lists about 89,000 distinct CDR3 sequences, 23% occurring once. Sequenced material: glioma tissue, nonneoplastic brain tissue, or PBMCs (not recorded which). Receptors were obtained from a human donor with low-grade glioma or glioblastoma, undergoing nonglioma brain surgery, or in good health (not recorded which). Both conserved end residues are part of each CDR3. A D gene is named only where the DNA matches it firmly. Size is stated for part of the rows, as once, few or many counts, or as a class when the clone is expanded.

size,D,J,V,CDR3,DNA
many,TRBD1,TRBJ2-7,TRBV6-6,CASSYVATGNEQYF,TGTGCCAGCAGTTACGTCGCGACAGGGAACGAGCAGTACTTC
many,TRBD1,TRBJ2-3,TRBV28,CASSSPGGKGTDTQYF,TGTGCCAGCAGTTCTCCAGGGGGCAAGGGAACAGATACGCAGTATTTT
NA,NA,TRBJ1-1,TRBV13,CASSFRTLNAFF,TGTGCCAGCAGCTTCAGGACCCTAAACGCTTTCTTT
NA,NA,TRBJ1-2,TRBV15,CAPSRDKGLAYSYTF,TGTGCCCCCAGCAGAGATAAAGGGTTAGCATATAGCTACACCTTC
many,NA,TRBJ1-4,TRBV20-1,CSARIPTNEKLFF,TGCAGTGCTAGAATTCCAACTAATGAAAAACTGTTTTTT
NA,NA,TRBJ1-5,TRBV4-1,CASSQGPAGDQPQHF,TGCGCCAGCAGCCAGGGCCCGGCGGGGGATCAGCCCCAGCATTTT
many,NA,TRBJ2-5,TRBV2,CASSPSRSGGTQYF,TGTGCCAGCAGCCCATCCAGATCCGGCGGGACCCAGTACTTC
many,TRBD1,TRBJ1-5,TRBV5-1,CASSFEGQGTQHF,TGCGCCAGCAGCTTTGAGGGACAGGGCACCCAGCATTTT
NA,NA,TRBJ2-1,TRBV6-2/TRBV6-3,CASSYGRGYYGQFF,TGTGCCAGCAGTTATGGCAGGGGTTACTACGGGCAGTTCTTC
NA,NA,TRBJ2-5,TRBV7-7,CASSLNAFTEPLQTQYF,TGTGCCAGCAGCCTCAACGCCTTTACCGAGCCTTTGCAGACCCAGTACTTC
many,TRBD1,TRBJ1-1,TRBV18,CASSSGQGEAFF,TGTGCCAGCTCATCGGGACAGGGGGAAGCTTTCTTT
few,NA,TRBJ2-5,TRBV4-1,CASSQGSYQETQYF,TGCGCCAGCAGCCAAGGCTCGTACCAAGAGACCCAGTACTTC
many,NA,TRBJ1-1,TRBV6-2/TRBV6-3,CASSYRGDTEAFF,TGTGCCAGCAGTTACCGGGGAGACACTGAAGCTTTCTTT
many,TRBD1,TRBJ2-1,TRBV6-5,CASSFSGTGQGGYNEQFF,TGTGCCAGCAGTTTCTCCGGTACGGGACAGGGAGGATACAATGAGCAGTTCTTC
NA,NA,TRBJ1-3,TRBV11-2,CASSLGGRRSGNTIYF,TGTGCCAGCAGCTTGGGGGGCCGGCGCTCTGGAAACACCATATATTTT
few,TRBD1,TRBJ1-5,TRBV5-1,CASSLEGASNQPQHF,TGCGCCAGCAGCTTGGAGGGGGCGAGCAATCAGCCCCAGCATTTT
many,NA,TRBJ1-2,TRBV2,CASSPSAYYGYTF,TGTGCCAGCAGCCCGTCTGCCTACTATGGCTACACCTTC
many,NA,TRBJ1-5,TRBV12-3/TRBV12-4,CASSFLLGSNQPQHF,TGTGCCAGCAGTTTTCTCCTGGGTAGCAATCAGCCCCAGCATTTT
many,TRBD2,TRBJ2-1,TRBV20-1,CSAPSGRATNEQFF,TGCAGTGCGCCGAGCGGGAGGGCCACAAATGAGCAGTTCTTC
many,TRBD1,TRBJ1-2,TRBV27,CASSTSGTGLGYTF,TGTGCCAGCAGTACTTCCGGGACAGGGCTTGGCTACACCTTC
NA,NA,TRBJ2-7,TRBV14,CASSRLGTKAYEQYF,TGTGCCAGCAGCCGCCTGGGGACAAAGGCCTACGAGCAGTACTTC
NA,TRBD1,TRBJ2-7,TRBV5-1,CASRTGITVFSEQYF,TGCGCCAGCCGGACAGGGATAACGGTTTTTAGCGAGCAGTACTTC
NA,NA,TRBJ1-1,TRBV6-2/TRBV6-3,CASSPTMNTETFF,TGTGCCAGCAGCCCGACGATGAACACTGAAACTTTCTTT
many,NA,TRBJ1-4,TRBV12-3/TRBV12-4,CASSFGTEKLFF,TGTGCCAGCAGTTTTGGGACTGAAAAACTGTTTTTT